This T cell receptor (beta chain) was retrieved from a study of control samples from healthy donors and cancer patients. Measured with immunoSEQ multiplex PCR; TCRdb has only the in-frame clones, and not every one. The repertoire holds approximately 12,000 clones, with 94% as singletons. The germline V and J ends were trimmed by 3 bases and 1 base, with 9 bases remaining between them. Germline V gene sequence: CDR1 KGHSH, CDR2 LQKENI. The CDR3 contains 14 residues. The TCR comes from a man in his sixties or seventies with head and neck cancer. The chain joins TRBV18 to TRBJ1-1; D gene uncertain. Input material: PBMCs. CDR3 region: CASSPQGRNTEAFF. The DNA of the CDR3 is TGTGCCAGCTCACCTCAAGGACGGAACACTGAAGCTTTCTTT.